The clone carrying this TCR beta chain has a single count. Its target is unknown. The sample belongs to a study of T cell responses to AZD1222 COVID-19 vaccine. Points from the study as a whole: A reported finding is that nearly half of spike-specific TCRs target unmutated variant regions.

V lost 4 bases and J lost 8; bases outside the gene matches: 2. Germline loops: CDR1 MDHEN, CDR2 SYDVKM. This CDR3 has 14 residues. The protocol was immunoSEQ multiplex PCR, while the TCRdb copy is restricted to in-frame clones and leaves out a portion. The sample lists approximately 130,000 clones; roughly 90% were seen once. The chain employs TRBV28 and TRBJ1-4, with TRBD1 identical over 12 bases. The input for sequencing was peripheral blood, taken 28 days after the second AZD1222 dose. The source is an adult who received the AZD1222 COVID-19 vaccine. CDR3 nucleotides: TGTGCCAGCAGTTCCGGGACAGGGGGCGAAAAACTGTTTTTT. Its protein is CASSSGTGGEKLFF.